The 23 T cell receptor beta chains below all came from one sample that was sequenced in a study of response to subunit inactivated influenza vaccine. TCRdb re-called the RT-PCR reads with MiXCR, one entry per CDR3 protein. The repertoire holds a few hundred thousand distinct CDR3 sequences, about a fifth seen once, with roughly 10% in the top ten. The sample consisted of PBMCs from blood, taken approximately 20 months after vaccination. The source of these receptors is a man aged 45 to 75 who received an inactivated influenza vaccine.

In this sample, this clonotype turned up a few times. This sequence joins TRBV4-2 and TRBJ2-1, with D possibly being TRBD1 (5 bases). The CDR3 totals 16 residues. V lost 0 bases, J lost 2 bases, and 11 bases lay in between. CDR1 and CDR2 from the germline V gene are LGHNA and YNFKEQ. CDR3 in DNA: TGTGCCAGCAGCCAAGAGGGCAGACAGCCCTACAATGAGCAGTTCTTC. Translation: CASSQEGRQPYNEQFF.

The sample holds a few counts of this clonotype. The chain is built from TRBV29-1 and TRBJ2-1, with D perhaps TRBD2 (5 bases). Germline V CDR1 and CDR2: SQVTM, ANQGSEA. V lost 0 bases and J 12 bases, leaving 18 bases between the germline ends. CDR3 length equals 14 residues. As DNA, the CDR3 is TGCAGCGTTGAAGACTCGGCGTCGGAGCGGCCGCAGTTCTTC. It is translated as CSVEDSASERPQFF.

V is TRBV28 and J is TRBJ2-5; D may be TRBD1 or TRBD2 (5 bases each). The CDR3 totals 14 residues. The V end lost 5 bases, the J end lost 1 base, and 11 bases lay between the germline ends. Germline loops: CDR1 MDHEN, CDR2 SYDVKM. CDR3 in amino acids: CASSTSGAQETQYF. In DNA, the CDR3 is TGTGCCAGCAGTACTTCCGGGGCCCAAGAGACCCAGTACTTC. The complete variable domain, with remaining parts taken from reference TRBV28 and TRBJ2-5, reads DVKVTQSSRYLVKRTGEKVFLECVQDMDHENMFWYRQDPGLGLRLIYFSYDVKMKEKGDIPEGYSVSREKKERFSLILESASTNQTSMYLCASSTSGAQETQYFGPGTRLLVL.

The chain is built from TRBV5-1 and TRBJ1-1; D gene ambiguous. In germline, CDR1 is SGHRS, CDR2 YFSETQ. This CDR3 is built from 15 residues. Between the trimmed V and J ends, which lost 1 base and 4 bases, there was a span of 14 bases. The CDR3 is CASSLLDPVSTEAFF. The CDR3 DNA follows: TGCGCCAGCAGCTTGTTAGACCCCGTCAGCACTGAAGCTTTCTTT.

The chain combines TRBV15 with TRBJ2-3, with 7 positions matching TRBD1. V lost 4 bases and J lost 6; bases outside the gene matches: 7. The CDR3 is 14 residues long. The germline gives CDR1 LNHNV, CDR2 YYDKDF (reference sequence). In DNA form, the CDR3 reads TGTGCCACCAGCATTGCAGGGGGAAGGGATACGCAGTATTTT. Translating it yields CATSIAGGRDTQYF.

This chain joins TRBV6-1 and TRBJ2-3; D is unclear. With 6 bases removed from V and 2 bases from J, the gap between germline ends came to 12 bases. Germline V CDR1 and CDR2: MNHNS, SASEGT. The CDR3 extends over 14 amino acids. The CDR3 sequence: CASSLPALTDTQYF. The DNA of the CDR3 is TGTGCCAGCAGCCTCCCCGCCCTCACAGATACGCAGTATTTT.

A remark on this clonotype: A much bigger clone sits one base away, suggesting this may be a read error. This rearrangement joins TRBV4-3 to TRBJ1-6; D may be TRBD1 (5 bases). The CDR3 totals 15 residues. Germline values: CDR1 LGHNA, CDR2 YSLEER. In DNA form, the CDR3 reads TGCGCCAGCAGCACCCGGGACGGGTATAATTCACCCGTCCACTTT. Translating it yields CASSTRDGYNSPVHF.

This chain links TRBV7-2 with TRBJ2-3; perhaps TRBD2 as D (6 bases). Germline assignment: CDR1 SGHTA and CDR2 FQGNSA. CDR3 length: 17 residues. V dropped 0 bases and J dropped 3 bases, with 16 bases sitting between them. For the CDR3, the DNA is TGTGCCAGCAGCTTAGCCGCCTCGGGACTTATGACAGATACGCAGTATTTT. Amino acid sequence: CASSLAASGLMTDTQYF.

This clonotype was detected ten times or more. The chain has TRBV4-2 and TRBJ1-4, with 11 bases lining up with TRBD1. V lost 1 base to trimming and J lost 7 bases; unmatched junction nucleotides: 2. Germline assignment: CDR1 LGHNA and CDR2 YNFKEQ. This CDR3 contains 15 residues. The CDR3 loop is CASSQVGTGGEKLFF. In nucleotides, the CDR3 is TGTGCCAGCAGCCAAGTAGGGACAGGGGGTGAAAAACTGTTTTTT.

The DNA of the CDR3 is TGTGCCATCAGTGCGTATACCACAGATACGCAGTATTTT. Amino acid sequence: CAISAYTTDTQYF. The chain combines TRBV10-3 with TRBJ2-3; no firm D call. The CDR3 extends over 13 amino acids. Looked up from germline, CDR1 is ENHRY and CDR2 is SYGVKD. With 4 bases removed from V and 2 bases from J, the gap between germline ends came to 7 bases.

The sample holds many counts of this clonotype. This sequence joins TRBV7-2 and TRBJ2-3; D gene ambiguous. Trimming took off 4 bases at V and 2 bases at J, with 4 bases between the two ends. The CDR3 has 12 residues. Germline lookup yields CDR1 SGHTA and CDR2 FQGNSA. The CDR3 coding sequence is TGTGCCAGCAGCTCACACACAGATACGCAGTATTTT. It encodes CASSSHTDTQYF.

The chain is built from TRBV20-1 and TRBJ2-2; 7 bases are a match to TRBD2. The V and J ends lost 3 bases and 5 bases, in that order; junction bases with no gene match: 9. The CDR3 runs to 15 residues. From germline, CDR1 is DFQATT and CDR2 SNEGSKA (reference sequence). The CDR3 sequence: CSARLGGSGTGELFF. CDR3 DNA sequence: TGCAGTGCTAGGCTCGGCGGGAGCGGTACCGGGGAGCTGTTTTTT.

The gene calls are TRBV11-2 and TRBJ2-1; D is unresolved. Germline loops: CDR1 SGHAT, CDR2 FQNNGV. Trimming took 10 bases from V and 0 from J, leaving 13 bases between them. This CDR3 comprises 14 residues. The CDR3 loop is CATPVGGSYNEQFF. The CDR3 DNA reads as TGTGCCACCCCCGTTGGCGGCTCCTACAATGAGCAGTTCTTC.

The chain uses TRBV15 and TRBJ2-3; D remains ambiguous. Germline V gene data show CDR1 as LNHNV and CDR2 as YYDKDF (reference sequence). V was shortened by 0 bases and J by 2 bases, with 9 bases between the two germline ends. The CDR3 covers 15 residues. CDR3 amino acids: CATSRERLITDTQYF. The CDR3 region has the DNA TGTGCCACCAGCAGAGAACGGCTAATCACAGATACGCAGTATTTT.

The table lists this clonotype with a few counts. The chain uses TRBV24-1 and TRBJ2-5; 11 bases match TRBD2. Germline lookup yields CDR1 KGHDR and CDR2 SFDVKD. V shed 11 bases, J shed 4 bases, and the junction held 2 bases outside the gene matches. The CDR3 loop spans 12 amino acids. CDR3 in DNA: TGTGCCAACGGACTAGCGGGAGAGACCCAGTACTTC. It encodes CANGLAGETQYF.

This chain connects TRBV2 to TRBJ2-7; TRBD1 might be the D (5 bases). The germline V gene encodes CDR1 SNHLY and CDR2 FYNNEI. V dropped 2 bases and J dropped 12 bases, with 14 bases sitting between them. This CDR3 spans 12 amino acids. In nucleotides, the CDR3 is TGTGCCAGCAGTGAATTGGACACCGGGCGGTACTTC. This translates into CASSELDTGRYF.

In this sample, this clonotype turned up a few times. The chain is built from TRBV9 and TRBJ2-1; TRBD1 might be the D (6 bases). V was pared by 0 bases and J by 8 bases, with 18 bases between. Per the germline V gene, CDR1 is SGDLS and CDR2 is YYNGEE. This CDR3 contains 16 residues. This CDR3 is CASSVEGGGQLDEQFF. CDR3 DNA: TGTGCCAGCAGCGTAGAAGGGGGTGGTCAGTTAGATGAGCAGTTCTTC.

This clonotype was picked up a small number of times. V is TRBV4-2 and J is TRBJ2-5; D tentatively reads TRBD1 or TRBD2 (5 bases each). V lost 3 bases, J lost 5 bases, and 13 bases lay in between. This CDR3 is 14 amino acids long. Germline-derived CDR1 and CDR2 are LGHNA and YNFKEQ. Here the CDR3 reads CASSQEDTQETQYF. The CDR3, as DNA: TGTGCCAGCAGCCAGGAGGACACGCAGGAGACCCAGTACTTC.

This clonotype was counted between two and nine times. The genes are TRBV7-6 and TRBJ2-2, with D unclear. Trimming removed 5 bases from V and 6 bases from J, with 10 bases in between. This CDR3 has 13 residues. Germline CDR1 and CDR2: SGHVS and FNYEAQ. The CDR3 loop reads CASSPRNAGELFF. CDR3 sequence (DNA): TGTGCCAGCAGCCCGAGGAATGCCGGGGAGCTGTTTTTT. The whole variable domain, remainder taken from reference TRBV7-6 and TRBJ2-2, is GAGVSQSPRYKVTKRGQDVALRCDPISGHVSLYWYRQALGQGPEFLTYFNYEAQQDKSGLPNDRFSAERPEGSISTLTIQRTEQRDSAMYRCASSPRNAGELFFGEGSRLTVL.

This clonotype was detected only a few times. This chain uses TRBV7-9 with TRBJ2-7, with D maybe TRBD1 (6 bases). The CDR3 runs to 12 residues. Trimming stripped 5 bases from V and 4 bases from J, with 9 bases between. Germline loops: CDR1 SEHNR, CDR2 FQNEAQ (reference sequence). The CDR3 region is CASSVQGYEQYF. The CDR3 bases are TGTGCCAGCAGCGTACAGGGATACGAGCAGTACTTC.

The chain couples TRBV4-3 to TRBJ2-7; perhaps TRBD1 as D (6 bases). This CDR3 is 14 amino acids long. V was shortened by 2 bases and J by 2 bases, with 10 bases between the two germline ends. CDR1 LGHNA and CDR2 YSLEER come from the germline V gene. Written as DNA, the CDR3 is TGCGCCAGCAGCCAACTCCAGGGGCCCTACGAGCAGTACTTC. Residues: CASSQLQGPYEQYF.

This chain uses TRBV13 with TRBJ2-7, with 12 bases identical to TRBD2. The CDR3 runs 18 residues. V shed 2 bases and J 6 bases; nucleotides not matched to a gene: 14. The germline gives CDR1 PRHDT, CDR2 FYEKMQ (reference sequence). CDR3: CASSLKVSWTSGDLEQYF. As DNA, the CDR3 is TGTGCCAGCAGCTTAAAAGTCTCGTGGACTAGCGGGGATCTCGAGCAGTACTTC. Filled out from reference TRBV13 and TRBJ2-7, the complete variable domain reads AAGVIQSPRHLIKEKRETATLKCYPIPRHDTVYWYQQGPGQDPQFLISFYEKMQSDKGSIPDRFSAQQFSDYHSELNMSSLELGDSALYFCASSLKVSWTSGDLEQYFGPGTRLTVT.

Only a few counts were recorded for this clonotype. The chain uses TRBV14 and TRBJ2-3; 8 bases line up with TRBD1. V gave up 1 base and J gave up 2 bases; unmatched junction bases: 5. From germline, CDR1 is SGHDN and CDR2 FVKESK. This CDR3 has 16 residues. Here the CDR3 reads CASSQVQGQATDTQYF. CDR3 DNA: TGTGCCAGCAGCCAAGTCCAGGGACAGGCCACAGATACGCAGTATTTT. Full variable domain (outside the CDR3, taken from reference TRBV14 and TRBJ2-3): EAGVTQFPSHSVIEKGQTVTLRCDPISGHDNLYWYRRVMGKEIKFLLHFVKESKQDESGMPNNRFLAERTGGTYSTLKVQPAELEDSGVYFCASSQVQGQATDTQYFGPGTRLTVL.